This TCR beta chain came from a study of Graves' ophthalmopathy and Graves' hyperthyroidism. Germline V gene lookup returns CDR1 KGHSH and CDR2 LQKENI. Trimming pared 2 bases from V and 2 bases from J, leaving 10 bases between. The CDR3 covers 16 residues. Transcripts of RNA were the source for amplifying TCR beta CDR3 regions. RT-PCR in the first round used HTBI primers; a second-round multiplex PCR followed. TCRdb used MiXCR to reprocess the multiplex PCR reads, holding one entry per CDR3 protein. The table includes roughly 160,000 distinct CDR3 sequences, roughly two fifths detected once. This clonotype was seen ten or more times. Other autoimmune diseases, uncontrolled infections, pregnancy or lactation ruled patients out of participation.

Source material: peripheral blood. This chain links TRBV18 with TRBJ2-6; no clear D gene. The TCR sequence derives from a middle-aged woman with Graves' ophthalmopathy. In nucleotides, the CDR3 is TGTGCCAGCTCACCATGGCCAGTCGCTGGGGCCAACGTCCTGACTTTC. It specifies CASSPWPVAGANVLTF. Full variable domain (rest looked up from reference TRBV18 and TRBJ2-6): NAGVMQNPRHLVRRRGQEARLRCSPMKGHSHVYWYRQLPEEGLKFMVYLQKENIIDESGMPKERFSAEFPKEGPSILRIQQVVRGDSAAYFCASSPWPVAGANVLTFGAGSRLTVL.